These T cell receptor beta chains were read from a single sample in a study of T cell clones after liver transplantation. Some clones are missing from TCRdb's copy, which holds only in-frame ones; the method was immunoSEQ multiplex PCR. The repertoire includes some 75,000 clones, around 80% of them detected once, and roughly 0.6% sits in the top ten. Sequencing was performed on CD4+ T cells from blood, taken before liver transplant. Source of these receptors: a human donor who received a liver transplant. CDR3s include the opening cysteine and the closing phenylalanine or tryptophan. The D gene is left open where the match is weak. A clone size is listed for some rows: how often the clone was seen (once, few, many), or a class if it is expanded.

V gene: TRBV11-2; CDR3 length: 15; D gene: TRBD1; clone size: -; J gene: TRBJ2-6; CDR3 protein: CASSSQGAGANVLTF; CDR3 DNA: TGTGCCAGCAGCTCACAGGGGGCTGGGGCCAACGTCCTGACTTTC
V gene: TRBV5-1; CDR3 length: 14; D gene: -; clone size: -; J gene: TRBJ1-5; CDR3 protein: CASSLWGGGQPQHF; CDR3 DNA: TGCGCCAGCAGCTTGTGGGGAGGGGGACAGCCCCAGCATTTT
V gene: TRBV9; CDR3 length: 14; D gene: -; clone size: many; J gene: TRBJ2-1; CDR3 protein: CASSPSHTHNEQFF; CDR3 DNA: TGTGCCAGCAGCCCAAGCCACACACACAATGAGCAGTTCTTC
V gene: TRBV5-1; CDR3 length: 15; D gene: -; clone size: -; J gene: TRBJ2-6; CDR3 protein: CASSLGVSGANVLTF; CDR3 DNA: TGCGCCAGCAGCTTGGGGGTTTCCGGGGCCAACGTCCTGACTTTC
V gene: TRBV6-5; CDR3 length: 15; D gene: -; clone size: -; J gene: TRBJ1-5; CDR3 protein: CASSYKVGGNQPQHF; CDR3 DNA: TGTGCCAGCAGTTATAAGGTAGGGGGCAATCAGCCCCAGCATTTT
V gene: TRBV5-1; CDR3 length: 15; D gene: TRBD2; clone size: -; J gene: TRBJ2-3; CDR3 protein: CASSFLAGHTDTQYF; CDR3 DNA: TGCGCCAGCAGCTTCCTAGCGGGCCACACAGATACGCAGTATTTT
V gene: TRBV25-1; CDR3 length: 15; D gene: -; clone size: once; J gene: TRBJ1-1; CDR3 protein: CASSEGWQFNTEAFF; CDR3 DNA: TGTGCCAGCAGTGAAGGGTGGCAGTTTAACACTGAAGCTTTCTTT
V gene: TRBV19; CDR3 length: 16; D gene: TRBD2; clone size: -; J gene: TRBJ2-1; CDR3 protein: CASKVHGTSRYNEQFF; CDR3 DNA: TGTGCCAGTAAAGTACACGGGACTAGCAGGTACAATGAGCAGTTCTTC
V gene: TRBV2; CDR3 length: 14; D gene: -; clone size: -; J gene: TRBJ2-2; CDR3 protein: CASSEALLTGELFF; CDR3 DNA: TGTGCCAGCAGTGAAGCGCTCTTGACCGGGGAGCTGTTTTTT
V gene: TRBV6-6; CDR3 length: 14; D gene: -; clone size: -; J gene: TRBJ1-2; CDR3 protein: CASSSTGNAGGYTF; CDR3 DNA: TGTGCCAGCAGTTCAACAGGTAATGCGGGGGGCTACACCTTC
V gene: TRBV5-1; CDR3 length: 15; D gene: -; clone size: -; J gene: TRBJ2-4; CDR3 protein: CASSLTAGERNIQYF; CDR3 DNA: TGCGCCAGCAGCCTGACAGCAGGCGAGAGAAACATTCAGTACTTC
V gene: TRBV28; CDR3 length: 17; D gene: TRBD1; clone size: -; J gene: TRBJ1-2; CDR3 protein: CASSSPWGQGTNYGYTF; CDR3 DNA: TGTGCCAGCAGTTCCCCCTGGGGACAGGGAACTAACTATGGCTACACCTTC
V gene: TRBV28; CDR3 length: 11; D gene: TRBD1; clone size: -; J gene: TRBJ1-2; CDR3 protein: CASSRTGGYTF; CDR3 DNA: TGTGCCAGCAGTCGGACAGGGGGCTACACCTTC
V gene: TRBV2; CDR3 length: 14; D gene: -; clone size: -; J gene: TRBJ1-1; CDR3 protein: CASTSGGGVAEAFF; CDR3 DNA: TGTGCCAGCACCTCGGGGGGGGGTGTGGCTGAAGCTTTCTTT
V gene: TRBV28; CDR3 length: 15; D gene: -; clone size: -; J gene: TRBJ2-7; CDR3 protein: CASSLWDEKAYEQYF; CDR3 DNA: TGTGCCAGCAGTTTATGGGACGAGAAGGCCTACGAGCAGTACTTC
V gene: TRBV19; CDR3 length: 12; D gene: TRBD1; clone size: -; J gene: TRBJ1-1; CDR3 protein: CASTNRGTEAFF; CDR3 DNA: TGTGCCAGTACCAACAGGGGAACTGAAGCTTTCTTT
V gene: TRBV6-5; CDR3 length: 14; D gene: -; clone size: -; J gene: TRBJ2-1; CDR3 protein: CASSDSPLFHEQFF; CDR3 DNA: TGTGCCAGCAGTGACTCCCCCTTATTCCATGAGCAGTTCTTC
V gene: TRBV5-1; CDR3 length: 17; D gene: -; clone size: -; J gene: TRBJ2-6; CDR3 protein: CASSLGPQGPGANVLTF; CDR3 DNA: TGCGCCAGCAGCTTGGGCCCCCAGGGTCCCGGGGCCAACGTCCTGACTTTC
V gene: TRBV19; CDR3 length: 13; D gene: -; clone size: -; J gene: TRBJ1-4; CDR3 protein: CASSPRLGEKLFF; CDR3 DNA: TGTGCCAGTAGTCCCCGGTTAGGGGAAAAACTGTTTTTT
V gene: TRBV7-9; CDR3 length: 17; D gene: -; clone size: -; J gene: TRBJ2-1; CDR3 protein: CASSPRWLGLVQNEQFF; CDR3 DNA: TGTGCCAGCAGCCCCCGCTGGCTAGGCCTCGTGCAAAATGAGCAGTTCTTC
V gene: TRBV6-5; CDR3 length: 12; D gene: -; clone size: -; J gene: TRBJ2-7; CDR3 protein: CASSYRPRAEYF; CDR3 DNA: TGTGCCAGCAGCTATAGACCCCGGGCGGAGTACTTC
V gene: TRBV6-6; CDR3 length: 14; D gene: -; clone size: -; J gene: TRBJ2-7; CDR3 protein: CASRPHGGSYEQYF; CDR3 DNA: TGTGCCAGCAGACCTCACGGGGGCTCCTACGAGCAGTACTTC
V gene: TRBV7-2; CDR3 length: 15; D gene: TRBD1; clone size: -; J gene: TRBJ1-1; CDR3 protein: CASSLGGQGGTEASF; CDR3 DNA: TGTGCCAGCAGCTTAGGGGGACAGGGAGGTACTGAAGCTTCCTTT
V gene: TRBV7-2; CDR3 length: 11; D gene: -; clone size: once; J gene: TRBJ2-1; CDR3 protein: CASSLVNEQFF; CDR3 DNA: TGTGCCAGCAGCTTGGTCAATGAGCAGTTCTTC
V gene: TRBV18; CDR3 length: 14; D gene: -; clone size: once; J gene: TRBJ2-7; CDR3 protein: CASSPTGSDYEQYF; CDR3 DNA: TGTGCCAGCTCACCAACAGGGTCGGACTACGAGCAGTACTTC
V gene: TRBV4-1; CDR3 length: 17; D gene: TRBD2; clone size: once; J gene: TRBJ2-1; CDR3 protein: CASRRGLAGGRYNEQFF; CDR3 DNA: TGCGCCAGCAGACGCGGACTAGCGGGAGGGCGATACAATGAGCAGTTCTTC
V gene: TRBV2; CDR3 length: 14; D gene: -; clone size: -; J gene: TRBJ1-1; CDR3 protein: CASSVTRGDTEAFF; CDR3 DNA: TGTGCCAGCAGTGTGACCAGGGGCGACACTGAAGCTTTCTTT
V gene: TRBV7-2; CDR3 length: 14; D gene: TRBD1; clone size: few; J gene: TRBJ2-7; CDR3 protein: CASRPGTDSYEQYF; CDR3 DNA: TGTGCCAGCAGACCCGGGACAGACTCCTACGAGCAGTACTTC
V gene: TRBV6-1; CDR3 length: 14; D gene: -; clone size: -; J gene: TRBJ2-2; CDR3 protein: CASTRSRNTGELFF; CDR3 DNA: TGTGCCAGCACTAGGAGCAGGAACACCGGGGAGCTGTTTTTT
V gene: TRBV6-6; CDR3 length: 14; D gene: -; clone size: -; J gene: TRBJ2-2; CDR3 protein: CASRPRGDTGELFF; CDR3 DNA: TGTGCCAGCAGGCCCCGAGGGGACACCGGGGAGCTGTTTTTT
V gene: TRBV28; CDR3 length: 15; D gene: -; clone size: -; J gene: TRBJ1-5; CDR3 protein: CASSFVLASNQPQHF; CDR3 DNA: TGTGCCAGCAGTTTCGTCCTTGCTAGCAATCAGCCCCAGCATTTT
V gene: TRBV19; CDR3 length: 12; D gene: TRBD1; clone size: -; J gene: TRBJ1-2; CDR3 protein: CASGQGARGYTF; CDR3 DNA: TGTGCCAGTGGACAGGGGGCGAGGGGCTACACCTTC
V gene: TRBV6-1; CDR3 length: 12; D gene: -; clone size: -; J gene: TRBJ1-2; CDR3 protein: CARTPRGSGYTF; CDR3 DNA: TGTGCCAGGACCCCCCGGGGGAGTGGCTACACCTTC
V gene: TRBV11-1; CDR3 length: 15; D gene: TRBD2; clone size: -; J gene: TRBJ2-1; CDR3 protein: CASRPGIAGFNEQFF; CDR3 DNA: TGTGCCAGCCGCCCGGGAATAGCGGGGTTCAATGAGCAGTTCTTC
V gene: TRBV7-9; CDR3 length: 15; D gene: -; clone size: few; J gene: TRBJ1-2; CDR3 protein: CASSLMGVSGYGYTF; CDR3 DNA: TGTGCCAGCAGCTTAATGGGGGTATCAGGCTATGGCTACACCTTC
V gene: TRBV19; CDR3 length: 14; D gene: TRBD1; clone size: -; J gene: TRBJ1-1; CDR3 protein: CASSVQGAIGEAFF; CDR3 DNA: TGTGCCAGTAGTGTACAGGGGGCAATCGGGGAAGCTTTCTTT
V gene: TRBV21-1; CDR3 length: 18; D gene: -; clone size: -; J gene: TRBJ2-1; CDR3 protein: CASSKQKPSGISYNEQFF; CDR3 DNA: TGTGCCAGCAGCAAACAAAAGCCTAGCGGGATCTCCTACAATGAGCAGTTCTTC
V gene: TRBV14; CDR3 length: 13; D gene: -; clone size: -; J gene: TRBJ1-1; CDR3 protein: CASSGQLNTEAFF; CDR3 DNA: TGTGCCAGCAGCGGACAGTTGAACACTGAAGCTTTCTTT
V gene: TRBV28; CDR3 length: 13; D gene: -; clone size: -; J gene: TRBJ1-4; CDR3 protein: CASRRSTNEKLFF; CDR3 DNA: TGTGCCAGCAGAAGGAGCACTAATGAAAAACTGTTTTTT
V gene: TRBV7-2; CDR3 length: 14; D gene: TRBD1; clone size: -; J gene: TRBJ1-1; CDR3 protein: CASSLDRGRTEAFF; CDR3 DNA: TGTGCCAGCAGCCTAGACAGGGGGCGGACTGAAGCTTTCTTT
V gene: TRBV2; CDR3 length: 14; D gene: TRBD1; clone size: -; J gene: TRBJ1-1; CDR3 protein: CASGQGGQNTEAFF; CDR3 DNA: TGTGCCAGCGGCCAGGGGGGGCAGAACACTGAAGCTTTCTTT
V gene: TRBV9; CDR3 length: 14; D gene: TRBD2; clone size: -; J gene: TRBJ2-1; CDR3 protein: CASSVVGGSTEQFF; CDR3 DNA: TGTGCCAGCAGCGTAGTAGGCGGGAGCACTGAGCAGTTCTTC
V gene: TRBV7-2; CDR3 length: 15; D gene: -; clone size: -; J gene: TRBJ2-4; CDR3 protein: CASSPRFGGQNIQYF; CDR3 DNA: TGTGCCAGCAGCCCCCGGTTTGGGGGGCAAAACATTCAGTACTTC
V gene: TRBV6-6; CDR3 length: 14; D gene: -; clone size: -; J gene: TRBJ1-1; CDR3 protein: CASSYGGRDTEAFF; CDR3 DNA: TGTGCCAGCAGTTACGGCGGCAGGGACACTGAAGCTTTCTTT
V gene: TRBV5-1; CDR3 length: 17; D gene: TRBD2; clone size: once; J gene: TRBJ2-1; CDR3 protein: CASSQGLAGAYYNEQFF; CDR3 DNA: TGCGCCAGCAGCCAGGGACTAGCGGGAGCTTACTACAATGAGCAGTTCTTC
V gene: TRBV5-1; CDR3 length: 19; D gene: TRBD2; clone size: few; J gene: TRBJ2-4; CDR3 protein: CASSLGGGTTQIAKNIQYF; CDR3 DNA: TGCGCCAGCAGCTTGGGGGGAGGGACCACACAAATAGCCAAAAACATTCAGTACTTC
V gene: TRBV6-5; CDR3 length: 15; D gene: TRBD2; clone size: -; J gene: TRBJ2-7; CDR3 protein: CASSWSGTRSYEQYF; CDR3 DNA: TGTGCCAGCAGTTGGTCCGGGACTAGGTCGTACGAGCAGTACTTC
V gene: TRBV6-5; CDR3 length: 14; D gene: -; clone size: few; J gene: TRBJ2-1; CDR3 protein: CASRVGGTSGEQFF; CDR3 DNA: TGTGCCAGCAGGGTCGGAGGGACAAGTGGTGAGCAGTTCTTC
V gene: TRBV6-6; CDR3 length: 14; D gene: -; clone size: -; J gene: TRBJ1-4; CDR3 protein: CASSSTRTNEKLFF; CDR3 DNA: TGTGCCAGCAGCTCGACACGGACTAATGAAAAACTGTTTTTT
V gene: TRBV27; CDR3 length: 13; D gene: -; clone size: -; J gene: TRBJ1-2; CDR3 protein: CASSLTPVRGYTF; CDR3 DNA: TGTGCCAGCAGTTTAACCCCCGTGAGGGGCTACACCTTC
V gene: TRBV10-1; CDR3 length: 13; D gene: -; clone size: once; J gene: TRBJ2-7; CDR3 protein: CASSVIPEDRQYF; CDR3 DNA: TGCGCCAGCAGTGTTATTCCAGAGGACCGGCAGTACTTC
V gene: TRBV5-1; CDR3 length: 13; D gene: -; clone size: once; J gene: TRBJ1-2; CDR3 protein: CASSLSSNYGYTF; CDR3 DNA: TGCGCCAGCAGCTTAAGTTCTAACTATGGCTACACCTTC
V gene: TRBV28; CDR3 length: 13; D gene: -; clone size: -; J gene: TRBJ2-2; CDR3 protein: CASMRFLDGELFF; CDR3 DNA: TGTGCCAGCATGCGTTTTCTCGACGGGGAGCTGTTTTTT
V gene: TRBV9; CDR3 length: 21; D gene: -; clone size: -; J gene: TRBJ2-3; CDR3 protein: CASSVGSIWVADVSSTDTQYF; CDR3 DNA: TGTGCCAGCAGCGTAGGTTCCATTTGGGTAGCGGACGTTTCTAGCACAGATACGCAGTATTTT
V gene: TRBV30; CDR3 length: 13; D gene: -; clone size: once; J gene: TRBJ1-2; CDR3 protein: CAWSVNGFYGYTF; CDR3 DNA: TGTGCCTGGAGTGTAAACGGGTTCTATGGCTACACCTTC